This T cell receptor beta chain appears in the sequencing data of a study of blood T cell repertoires in COVID-19. Study at large: Some COVID-19 samples were acute and others convalescent; all came from the United States, Italy and Spain. In each case, the material was cDNA or gDNA derived from T cells, B-cell-depleted T cells, or PBMCs.

The germline V gene has CDR1 MNHNS and CDR2 SASEGT. The CDR3 is made up of 15 amino acids. V shed 3 bases and J shed 1 base, with 12 bases lying between them. Authors' processing steps: Reference gene primers were amplified, and this amplification served to estimate nucleated cell counts. Repertoires were generated with immunoSEQ multiplex PCR, while TCRdb's copy carries only in-frame clones and drops some. V and J calls and clone size are copied from that table; D and trimming were computed from the DNA. The data contain 94,000 or so clones, 85% to 90% of them singletons. This sequence joins TRBV6-1 and TRBJ1-1, with D possibly matching TRBD1 (6 bases). This TCR was sampled from a woman older than 75 with active COVID-19. Sequencing was carried out using peripheral blood. The DNA of the CDR3 is TGTGCCAGCAGTGACGGGGGGGCGGCGAACACTGAAGCTTTCTTT. It encodes CASSDGGAANTEAFF.